The rows below give T cell receptor beta chains drawn from one sample of a study of shared clonotypes between healthy human individuals. Method: immunoSEQ multiplex PCR; TCRdb's copy keeps in-frame clones and lacks some. The sample records 2 million to 2.5 million clones, around 95% being singletons. Input material: naive CD4+ T cells sorted from blood. The receptors come from a man younger than 35 in good health. Each CDR3 is given with its conserved first and last residue. Not all rows give a size; the values are once, few, many and, for expanded clones, a class.

V | size | length | CDR3
TRBV5-6 | - | 15 | CASSGGILTNYGYTF
TRBV27 | once | 14 | CASRTGTGEGEQYF
TRBV18 | - | 18 | CASSPATGQGSGNTEAFF
TRBV5-4 | - | 16 | CASSRDRDSYNSPLHF
TRBV9 | - | 16 | CASSVAAGGHQETQYF
TRBV25-1 | - | 13 | CASTGGTAYGYTF
TRBV11-2 | - | 15 | CASSDGTYSYNEQFF
TRBV10-3 | - | 13 | CATASRDSYEQYF
TRBV9 | - | 15 | CASTPRVGKSNEQFF
TRBV7-9 | - | 18 | CASSPPRQLAGSNNEQFF
TRBV6-5 | - | 12 | CASSRTPETQYF
TRBV5-1 | - | 15 | CASSFTSGGYNEQFF
TRBV29-1 | - | 15 | CSVRRTGGENTEAFF
TRBV7-2 | - | 14 | CASSPLQGVGEQYF
TRBV11-2 | - | 16 | CASSRVVASESYEQYF
TRBV7-2 | few | 16 | CASSLWSSGATGELFF
TRBV9 | - | 16 | CASSVVPQGAHETQYF
TRBV7-3 | - | 16 | CASSHGGKGANTEAFF
TRBV5-1 | - | 15 | CASSLISGGVYEQYF
TRBV5-6 | few | 12 | CASSKATYEQYF
TRBV4-1 | - | 19 | CASSQSTNNPGPRGETQYF
TRBV5-1 | - | 15 | CASSGGTGAGNTIYF
TRBV11-2 | - | 15 | CASSRDQLGNQPQHF
TRBV7-2 | - | 16 | CASSLGGGAGQETQYF
TRBV11-2 | - | 15 | CASSRGSGTQETQYF
TRBV6-5 | - | 15 | CASSSGLAEQETQYF
TRBV18 | - | 15 | CASSPPGDREDEQYF
TRBV7-6 | once | 13 | CASSLSRLETQYF
TRBV4-1 | - | 17 | CASSQNSQGANNSPLHF
TRBV5-1 | - | 17 | CASSSGPTGPVQETQYF
TRBV6-5 | - | 15 | CASSYSEGPNYGYTF
TRBV10-3 | - | 16 | CAISESGLAGANEQFF
TRBV6-1 | - | 14 | CASSDWGPPDGYTF
TRBV28 | - | 14 | CASRNRRPTGELFF
TRBV15 | - | 17 | CATSRGDRGNSNQPQHF
TRBV27 | - | 14 | CASSLFLGNSPLHF
TRBV11-3 | few | 12 | CASSLFPVAEYF
TRBV30 | - | 20 | CAWSVLWTGVKSAYNSPLHF
TRBV28 | - | 14 | CASSPPGQLFEQYF
TRBV18 | - | 17 | CASSPEGLAGSTGELFF
TRBV9 | - | 15 | CASSPGATSSVTQYF
TRBV5-1 | - | 18 | CASSLARTSGEVTDTQYF
TRBV5-3 | - | 22 | CARSLDRNSSSGETLAKNIQYF
TRBV6-5 | - | 10 | CASFGNTIYF
TRBV6-5 | - | 15 | CASRQGLTTNEKLFF
TRBV5-4 | - | 15 | CASSPLGQGNSPLHF
TRBV6-6 | - | 15 | CASKRPGEGIGELFF
TRBV28 | - | 13 | CASNSGQGLVNTF
TRBV10-3 | - | 15 | CATGDRGGGNTEAFF
TRBV4-1 | - | 17 | CASSQVVGTGSSYEQYF
TRBV29-1 | - | 19 | CSVEVPSGGGSRIYNEQFF
TRBV5-1 | - | 16 | CASSLGVQMRGTEAFF